This T cell receptor (beta chain) was profiled in a study of blood T cell repertoires in COVID-19. On the study more broadly: T cells, B-cell-depleted T cells, or PBMCs provided the cDNA or gDNA that served as material.

Study processing details: For nucleated cells, counts were estimated from reference gene primer amplification. The repertoire was sequenced with immunoSEQ multiplex PCR; TCRdb's copy has only in-frame clones and lacks some. V, J and clone size were drawn from that table, and D and trimming were deduced from the DNA. The sample shows 350,000 to 400,000 clones, around 92% of them seen only once. Participants' reported clinical history set cohort assignment. For recovered donors of Cohort 3, there were two negative PCRs, clearance, or symptom resolution. Germline CDR1 is SGDLS and CDR2 is YYNGEE. The V and J ends lost 8 bases and 0 bases respectively, with 14 bases between them. CDR3 length equals 14 residues.

This sequence originates from a woman aged 25 to 39 who had recovered from COVID-19. What was sequenced was PBMCs or T cells enriched from blood (not recorded which). The chain combines TRBV9 with TRBJ1-2, with a weak D call TRBD1 (5 bases). The CDR3 reads CASFGTGANYGYTF. CDR3 nucleotides: TGTGCCAGTTTTGGGACGGGAGCTAACTATGGCTACACCTTC.